These T cell receptor beta chains were read from a single sample in a study of cytomegalovirus exposure and HLA in healthy donors. The data were produced by immunoSEQ multiplex PCR, yet TCRdb's version contains in-frame clones alone and is incomplete. The table lists 75,000 to 90,000 clones. Sequences were obtained from PBMCs. The source of these receptors is a woman in her sixties or seventies in good health and CMV-seronegative. The CDR3 runs from the conserved cysteine through the conserved F or W. Fields, in order: J gene, clone size, V gene, D gene, CDR3 DNA, CDR3 protein. D genes are given only for firm matches. Clone size is shown for a subset of rows, as once, few, many or a class of expanded clone.

j_gene: TRBJ2-6; abundance: .; v_gene: TRBV14; d_gene: .; CDR3nt: TGTGCCAGCAGCCAGCCGGGACACCTTATCTCTGGGGCCAACGTCCTGACTTTC; CDR3aa: CASSQPGHLISGANVLTF
j_gene: TRBJ1-5; abundance: .; v_gene: TRBV7-9; d_gene: TRBD1; CDR3nt: TGTGCCAGCGGGGGGACAGGAAATAGCAATCAGCCCCAGCATTTT; CDR3aa: CASGGTGNSNQPQHF
j_gene: TRBJ2-7; abundance: .; v_gene: TRBV7-9; d_gene: TRBD2; CDR3nt: TGTGCCAGCAGCTTGTCCCCAAAGGCCAGCGGGGGCTACGAGCAGTACTTC; CDR3aa: CASSLSPKASGGYEQYF
j_gene: TRBJ2-7; abundance: .; v_gene: TRBV6-1; d_gene: TRBD2; CDR3nt: TGTGCCAGCATAAGGAGCGGGGGTTCCTACGAGCAGTACTTC; CDR3aa: CASIRSGGSYEQYF
j_gene: TRBJ2-2; abundance: .; v_gene: TRBV18; d_gene: TRBD2; CDR3nt: TGTGCCAGCTCACCGATGGGACTAGCCGCCGGGGAGCTGTTTTTT; CDR3aa: CASSPMGLAAGELFF
j_gene: TRBJ1-2; abundance: .; v_gene: TRBV5-1; d_gene: .; CDR3nt: TGCGCCAGCACCCCCTATGTGGACTTCTATGGCTACACCTTC; CDR3aa: CASTPYVDFYGYTF
j_gene: TRBJ1-2; abundance: .; v_gene: TRBV27; d_gene: TRBD1; CDR3nt: TGTGCCAGCAGTTTAGACAGGGGCTATGGCTACACCTTC; CDR3aa: CASSLDRGYGYTF
j_gene: TRBJ2-7; abundance: .; v_gene: TRBV5-6; d_gene: .; CDR3nt: TGTGCCAGCAGCTTTCCCGGAGACTACGAGCAGTACTTC; CDR3aa: CASSFPGDYEQYF
j_gene: TRBJ2-7; abundance: .; v_gene: TRBV19; d_gene: TRBD1; CDR3nt: TGTGCCAGTAGTATCGGACCGGACAGGTACTACGAGCAGTACTTC; CDR3aa: CASSIGPDRYYEQYF
j_gene: TRBJ1-6; abundance: .; v_gene: TRBV6-1; d_gene: TRBD1; CDR3nt: TGTGCCAGCAGCCGGGACAGGGCCTCACCCCTCCACTTT; CDR3aa: CASSRDRASPLHF
j_gene: TRBJ2-7; abundance: .; v_gene: TRBV10-2; d_gene: .; CDR3nt: TGCGCCAGCAGTGTTATGTTTGAGGCCGAGCAGTACTTC; CDR3aa: CASSVMFEAEQYF
j_gene: TRBJ1-5; abundance: .; v_gene: TRBV6-1; d_gene: .; CDR3nt: TGTGCCAGCAGTGAAATTGGGGGCGCGGATCAGCCCCAGCATTTT; CDR3aa: CASSEIGGADQPQHF
j_gene: TRBJ1-2; abundance: .; v_gene: TRBV7-9; d_gene: .; CDR3nt: TGTGCCAGCGGAACAGGCAGGAACTATGGCTACACCTTC; CDR3aa: CASGTGRNYGYTF
j_gene: TRBJ2-3; abundance: .; v_gene: TRBV29-1; d_gene: .; CDR3nt: TGCAGCGTTAGGAGAGAAAGCACAGATACGCAGTATTTT; CDR3aa: CSVRRESTDTQYF
j_gene: TRBJ2-1; abundance: .; v_gene: TRBV7-9; d_gene: TRBD1; CDR3nt: TGTGCCAGCAGCTTACCGGGACAGTACAATGAGCAGTTCTTC; CDR3aa: CASSLPGQYNEQFF
j_gene: TRBJ2-2; abundance: .; v_gene: TRBV4-2; d_gene: TRBD2; CDR3nt: TGTGCCAGCAGCCCCCAGGTTTTCGCGGGAGGGACCGCGAACACCGGGGAGCTGTTTTTT; CDR3aa: CASSPQVFAGGTANTGELFF
j_gene: TRBJ2-1; abundance: .; v_gene: TRBV11-1; d_gene: TRBD2; CDR3nt: TGTGCCAGCAGGCGGGGGGGGACCTCCTACAATGAGCAGTTCTTC; CDR3aa: CASRRGGTSYNEQFF
j_gene: TRBJ1-5; abundance: .; v_gene: TRBV7-2; d_gene: .; CDR3nt: TGTGCCAGCAGTCCAGCCCGGGGTATGAGCAATCAGCCCCAGCATTTT; CDR3aa: CASSPARGMSNQPQHF
j_gene: TRBJ2-1; abundance: .; v_gene: TRBV5-1; d_gene: .; CDR3nt: TGCGCCAGCAGCTTGACCGGGTACAATGAGCAGTTCTTC; CDR3aa: CASSLTGYNEQFF
j_gene: TRBJ2-7; abundance: .; v_gene: TRBV19; d_gene: TRBD1; CDR3nt: TGTGCCAGTGCTCCCCCGGGACAGGGAGGGCGCGAGCAGTACTTC; CDR3aa: CASAPPGQGGREQYF
j_gene: TRBJ2-1; abundance: .; v_gene: TRBV9; d_gene: TRBD2; CDR3nt: TGTGCCAGCAGCGTAGGCCTAAGGACTAGCAGAGAAAATGAGCAGTTCTTC; CDR3aa: CASSVGLRTSRENEQFF
j_gene: TRBJ1-5; abundance: .; v_gene: TRBV7-2; d_gene: TRBD1; CDR3nt: TGTGCCAGCAGCGCGGGGCCAGGGGGGCCCCAGCATTTT; CDR3aa: CASSAGPGGPQHF
j_gene: TRBJ1-2; abundance: .; v_gene: TRBV2; d_gene: .; CDR3nt: TGTGCCAGCACCATTTATGGGGCAGGGTCCTATGGCTACACCTTC; CDR3aa: CASTIYGAGSYGYTF
j_gene: TRBJ1-2; abundance: .; v_gene: TRBV6-5; d_gene: TRBD1; CDR3nt: TGTGCCAGCAGTATGACAGGGACCTATGGCTACACCTTC; CDR3aa: CASSMTGTYGYTF
j_gene: TRBJ1-1; abundance: .; v_gene: TRBV7-6; d_gene: .; CDR3nt: TGTGCCGGCAGCTTAGGCCCCCAGGGCCAGAACACTGAAGCTTTCTTT; CDR3aa: CAGSLGPQGQNTEAFF
j_gene: TRBJ2-1; abundance: .; v_gene: TRBV5-4; d_gene: .; CDR3nt: TGTGCCAGCAGCTTTGAGGGCCATGAGCAGTTCTTC; CDR3aa: CASSFEGHEQFF
j_gene: TRBJ2-2; abundance: .; v_gene: TRBV28; d_gene: .; CDR3nt: TGTGCCAGCATCTCTGGGCAGGGCACCGGGGAGCTGTTTTTT; CDR3aa: CASISGQGTGELFF
j_gene: TRBJ2-5; abundance: .; v_gene: TRBV5-1; d_gene: TRBD2; CDR3nt: TGCGCCAGCAGCCACACGGGACTAGCGGGAGGGGAGCAAGAGACCCAGTACTTC; CDR3aa: CASSHTGLAGGEQETQYF
j_gene: TRBJ2-7; abundance: .; v_gene: TRBV28; d_gene: .; CDR3nt: TGTGCCAGCAGTGGGATCGACAGAGATTACGAGCAGTACTTC; CDR3aa: CASSGIDRDYEQYF
j_gene: TRBJ2-7; abundance: .; v_gene: TRBV29-1; d_gene: .; CDR3nt: TGCAGCGTTGCTTGGGGAGCCTTACCCTACGAGCAGTACTTC; CDR3aa: CSVAWGALPYEQYF
j_gene: TRBJ2-7; abundance: .; v_gene: TRBV7-9; d_gene: TRBD2; CDR3nt: TGTGCCAGCAGCTCGGGGACTAGCGGGACCCCCTACGAGCAGTACTTC; CDR3aa: CASSSGTSGTPYEQYF
j_gene: TRBJ1-2; abundance: .; v_gene: TRBV7-9; d_gene: .; CDR3nt: TGTGCCAGCAGCTTCCCAGGGAATTACTATGGCTACACCTTC; CDR3aa: CASSFPGNYYGYTF
j_gene: TRBJ2-1; abundance: .; v_gene: TRBV11-2; d_gene: .; CDR3nt: TGTGCCAGCAGCTTGGCCGGGACGCCCTGGAGGGAGTTCTTC; CDR3aa: CASSLAGTPWREFF
j_gene: TRBJ2-2; abundance: .; v_gene: TRBV25-1; d_gene: TRBD2; CDR3nt: TGTGCCAGCAGACCCAGGGAGGGCGGGGAGCTGTTTTTT; CDR3aa: CASRPREGGELFF
j_gene: TRBJ2-6; abundance: .; v_gene: TRBV7-9; d_gene: .; CDR3nt: TGTGCCAGCAGCTTACAAAAAGCGTCCGACGTCCTGACTTTC; CDR3aa: CASSLQKASDVLTF
j_gene: TRBJ1-4; abundance: .; v_gene: TRBV9; d_gene: .; CDR3nt: TGTGCCAGCAGTGATCAGGGTGCAACTAATGAAAAACTGTTTTTT; CDR3aa: CASSDQGATNEKLFF
j_gene: TRBJ2-7; abundance: .; v_gene: TRBV5-1; d_gene: TRBD2; CDR3nt: TGCGCCAGCAGCTTGGACACTAGCGGCCCCTACGAGCAGTACTTC; CDR3aa: CASSLDTSGPYEQYF
j_gene: TRBJ2-7; abundance: .; v_gene: TRBV4-1; d_gene: .; CDR3nt: TGCGCCAGCAGCCAAGATATCGGGCGGGGACCCTACGAGCAGTACTTC; CDR3aa: CASSQDIGRGPYEQYF
j_gene: TRBJ2-7; abundance: .; v_gene: TRBV7-2; d_gene: .; CDR3nt: TGTGCCAGCAGCTTAGGGGCAGCTGATACCTACGAGCAGTACTTC; CDR3aa: CASSLGAADTYEQYF
j_gene: TRBJ2-1; abundance: .; v_gene: TRBV5-6; d_gene: TRBD2; CDR3nt: TGTGCCAGCAGCTCGACTAGCGGGATAACCCCCAACAATGAGCAGTTCTTC; CDR3aa: CASSSTSGITPNNEQFF
j_gene: TRBJ2-1; abundance: .; v_gene: TRBV5-1; d_gene: TRBD2; CDR3nt: TGCGCCAGCAGCTTCGGACTAGCGGCCTCCTACAATGAGCAGTTCTTC; CDR3aa: CASSFGLAASYNEQFF
j_gene: TRBJ1-2; abundance: .; v_gene: TRBV10-3; d_gene: TRBD1; CDR3nt: TGTGCCATCAGTGAGGCCACCGGGACAGTCAGAGCCTATGGCTACACCTTC; CDR3aa: CAISEATGTVRAYGYTF
j_gene: TRBJ2-3; abundance: .; v_gene: TRBV6-4; d_gene: TRBD2; CDR3nt: TGTGCCAGCAGTCCAGGACTAGCGGGAGCAGATACGCAGTATTTT; CDR3aa: CASSPGLAGADTQYF
j_gene: TRBJ1-1; abundance: medium-sized; v_gene: TRBV4-3; d_gene: .; CDR3nt: TGCGCCAGCAGCCAAACCTTAACAGGGAACACTGAAGCTTTCTTT; CDR3aa: CASSQTLTGNTEAFF
j_gene: TRBJ2-7; abundance: .; v_gene: TRBV9; d_gene: .; CDR3nt: TGTGCCAGCAGCGTAGGGCATTTAAGCTCCTACGAGCAGTACTTC; CDR3aa: CASSVGHLSSYEQYF
j_gene: TRBJ1-2; abundance: .; v_gene: TRBV6-4; d_gene: .; CDR3nt: TGTGCCAGCAGTGACTCTTCTCAGGGCTTTGTCTACACCTTC; CDR3aa: CASSDSSQGFVYTF
j_gene: TRBJ2-1; abundance: .; v_gene: TRBV9; d_gene: TRBD2; CDR3nt: TGTGCCAGCAGCGCCGGGAGGGCGAGTAGCTCCTACAATGAGCAGTTCTTC; CDR3aa: CASSAGRASSSYNEQFF
j_gene: TRBJ2-3; abundance: .; v_gene: TRBV5-1; d_gene: .; CDR3nt: TGCGCCAGCAGCTTAAGCGGGTACTACACAGATACGCAGTATTTT; CDR3aa: CASSLSGYYTDTQYF
j_gene: TRBJ2-7; abundance: .; v_gene: TRBV7-9; d_gene: .; CDR3nt: TGTGCCAGCAGCCACCCGGCTCTTTACAGGTACGAGCAGTACTTC; CDR3aa: CASSHPALYRYEQYF
j_gene: TRBJ2-7; abundance: .; v_gene: TRBV6-6; d_gene: .; CDR3nt: TGCGCCAGCAGTCCCACAGGGATTAGAAACGAGCAGTACTTC; CDR3aa: CASSPTGIRNEQYF
j_gene: TRBJ1-5; abundance: .; v_gene: TRBV11-3; d_gene: .; CDR3nt: TGTGCCAGCAGCCCCGAAGGGGGGGCTAATCTGAATCAGCCCCAGCATTTT; CDR3aa: CASSPEGGANLNQPQHF
j_gene: TRBJ1-1; abundance: .; v_gene: TRBV19; d_gene: .; CDR3nt: TGTGCCAGTAGTAGTCGTGGGCAGGGGAACACTGAAGCTTTCTTT; CDR3aa: CASSSRGQGNTEAFF